These 9 T cell receptor beta chains originate from one sample sequenced in a study of shared clonotypes between healthy human individuals. Assay used: immunoSEQ multiplex PCR; TCRdb lists only in-frame clones, some missing. The sample lists about 490,000 clones; 81% were seen once. Sequencing was performed on PBMCs. The origin of the receptors is a middle-aged woman in good health. Some clones in this sample may be carry-over from other donors' samples.

This clone was counted many times. V usage is TRBV19 and J usage is TRBJ2-6; possibly TRBD1 for D (6 bases). Trimming left V 5 bases short and J 1 base short, with 12 bases between. The CDR3 extends over 16 amino acids. Germline-derived CDR1 and CDR2 are LNHDA and SQIVND (reference sequence). The CDR3 reads CASSADQGSGANVLTF. In nucleotides, the CDR3 is TGTGCCAGTAGTGCCGACCAGGGGTCTGGGGCCAACGTCCTGACTTTC.

The chain employs TRBV28 and TRBJ1-2; no firm D call. V lost 4 bases and J lost 5, with 5 bases in between. The germline gives CDR1 MDHEN, CDR2 SYDVKM. CDR3 size: 11 residues. CDR3 protein: CASSSKYGYTF. The CDR3 DNA follows: TGTGCCAGCAGTTCGAAATATGGCTACACCTTC.

On this clone: No conserved phenylalanine or tryptophan is present at the end of the CDR3, so a read error is the likely explanation. The chain is built from TRBV7-9 and TRBJ1-5; tentatively, D is TRBD1 (5 bases). Germline V gene sequence: CDR1 SEHNR, CDR2 FQNEAQ (reference sequence). The CDR3 covers 12 residues. The CDR3, as DNA: TGTGCCGGCAGCTTTGGGGGTCAGCCCCAGCATTCT. Protein product: CAGSFGGQPQHS.

The J gene is TRBJ2-1, the V gene TRBV5-1, with 12 bases fitting TRBD2. CDR1 is SGHRS and CDR2 is YFSETQ in the germline V gene. The CDR3 is 14 amino acids. J was trimmed by 7 bases and V by 4 bases; bases with no gene match: 3. DNA for the CDR3: TGCGCCAGCAGCGAGACTAGCGGGAGTAATGAGCAGTTCTTC. Translation: CASSETSGSNEQFF.

This sequence joins TRBV6-5 and TRBJ1-1; possibly TRBD1 for D (6 bases). The CDR3 length is 14 residues. Germline assignment: CDR1 MNHEY and CDR2 SVGAGI. The V gene lost 6 bases and the J gene lost 1 base, with 12 bases spanning the gap. The chain's CDR3 is CASSNGGPNTEAFF. The DNA for the CDR3 is TGTGCCAGCAGCAACGGGGGCCCGAACACTGAAGCTTTCTTT.

The chain carries TRBV19 and TRBJ2-2; D possibly corresponds to TRBD2 (5 bases). The CDR3 has 14 amino acids. CDR1 and CDR2 (germline): LNHDA, SQIVND (reference sequence). The V end was cut by 0 bases, the J end by 6 bases, with 8 bases between. The CDR3: CASSIDGESGELFF. DNA for the CDR3: TGTGCCAGTAGTATAGATGGGGAGTCCGGGGAGCTGTTTTTT.

This chain links TRBV6-1 with TRBJ2-5; a possible D gene is TRBD2 (5 bases). Trimming removed 5 bases from V and 0 bases from J, with 7 bases in between. The CDR3 contains 13 residues. Germline CDR1 reads MNHNS; CDR2 reads SASEGT. The CDR3 spells CASSNSDQETQYF. In DNA form, the CDR3 reads TGTGCCAGCAGTAATAGCGACCAAGAGACCCAGTACTTC.

The chain couples TRBV28 to TRBJ2-3; 7 bases are a match to TRBD2. There are 15 residues in the CDR3. V gave up 2 bases and J gave up 1 base; unmatched junction bases: 3. Germline CDR1 and CDR2: MDHEN and SYDVKM. In nucleotides, the CDR3 is TGTGCCAGCAGTTTACTCGGACTAGGCACAGATACGCAGTATTTT. Translated, it gives CASSLLGLGTDTQYF.

This chain joins TRBV2 and TRBJ1-2; D remains ambiguous. Germline V gives CDR1 SNHLY, CDR2 FYNNEI. Trimming stripped 4 bases from V and 8 bases from J, with 14 bases between. This CDR3 is 13 amino acids long. The CDR3 bases are TGTGCCAGCAGTGCAAGCCCGTTTGGAGGCTACACCTTC. Encoded protein: CASSASPFGGYTF.